Listed below are T cell receptor beta chains from one sample, sequenced in a study of cytomegalovirus exposure and HLA in healthy donors. Libraries were prepared by immunoSEQ multiplex PCR; TCRdb keeps only in-frame clonotypes and omits some of them. The data show under 300,000 clones, approximately 83% seen once. Sequencing used PBMCs. These TCRs come from a woman in her twenties or thirties in good health and CMV-seropositive. The CDR3 runs from the conserved cysteine through the conserved F or W. Fields, in order: CDR3 length, clone size, V gene, D gene, J gene, CDR3 DNA, CDR3 protein. A D gene is named only where the DNA matches it firmly. Clone size is stated in some rows and not others, as once, few, many or a class when expanded.

>14|.|TRBV11-3|.|TRBJ2-6
TGTGCCAGCAGGCCACTCTCTGGGGCCAACGTCCTGACTTTC
CASRPLSGANVLTF
>15|.|TRBV30|TRBD2|TRBJ2-1
TGTGCCTGGAGTGTTTTGCGGGAGGATCCCAGTGAGCAGTTCTTC
CAWSVLREDPSEQFF
>15|.|TRBV27|TRBD2|TRBJ2-7
TGTGCCAGCAGTTTGGCGGCTAGCGGAACCTACGAGCAGTACTTC
CASSLAASGTYEQYF
>14|.|TRBV4-1|.|TRBJ2-7
TGCGCCAGCAGCCAAGACAGGGCTCCCTACGAGCAGTACTTC
CASSQDRAPYEQYF
>13|few|TRBV18|.|TRBJ2-7
TGTGCCAGCTCACCACGGCATGCGGGCGAGCAGTACTTC
CASSPRHAGEQYF
>16|.|TRBV15|TRBD2|TRBJ2-1
TGTGCCACCAGCAGCCGAGCGGGAGTGGCCCTCAATGAGCAGTTCTTC
CATSSRAGVALNEQFF
>16|few|TRBV5-1|TRBD1|TRBJ2-7
TGCGCCAGCAGCCAAGGACGACAGGGGTCGTCCTACGAGCAGTACTTC
CASSQGRQGSSYEQYF
>14|.|TRBV7-8|TRBD1|TRBJ2-7
TGTGCCAGCAGCTTCGGACAGGGATCCTACGAGCAGTACTTC
CASSFGQGSYEQYF
>13|.|TRBV27|.|TRBJ1-4
TGTGCCAGCAGTTCCACCGCACAGGGAGATCTGTTTTTT
CASSSTAQGDLFF
>15|.|TRBV27|.|TRBJ2-7
TGTGCCAGCAGTCCGTATCTCTCTCTCTCCTACGAGCAGTACTTC
CASSPYLSLSYEQYF
>13|.|TRBV11-2|.|TRBJ1-2
TGTGCCAGCAGCTTCCCCGAAGGGGTTGGCTACACCTTC
CASSFPEGVGYTF
>13|.|TRBV6-1|.|TRBJ2-7
TGTGCCAGCAGTGATACAGGGAGAGACGAGCAGTACTTC
CASSDTGRDEQYF
>14|.|TRBV5-4|TRBD1|TRBJ2-5
TGTGCCAGCAGCACGGACAGGGTTCAAGAGACCCAGTACTTC
CASSTDRVQETQYF
>14|.|TRBV9|TRBD2|TRBJ2-5
TGTGCCAGCAGCGTAGTGGGGAGGGGAGAGACCCAGTACTTC
CASSVVGRGETQYF
>16|.|TRBV18|TRBD2|TRBJ2-2
TGTGCCAGCTCACCACAAGCGGGGGTGAACACCGGGGAGCTGTTTTTT
CASSPQAGVNTGELFF
>13|.|TRBV27|TRBD2|TRBJ2-7
TGTGCCAGCAGTTTGGCGGGGGGTTACGAGCAGTACTTC
CASSLAGGYEQYF
>13|few|TRBV7-9|.|TRBJ2-5
TGTGCCAGCAGCGCGGCGGGCCAAGAGACCCAGTACTTC
CASSAAGQETQYF
>20|.|TRBV5-8|TRBD2|TRBJ2-7
TGTGCCAGCAGCTTGTATCTACTAGCGGGAGTCCCAAGGAGCTCCTACGAGCAGTACTTC
CASSLYLLAGVPRSSYEQYF
>13|.|TRBV5-1|TRBD1|TRBJ1-2
TGCGCCAGCAGCCGGGACAGGGAGTATGGCTACACCTTC
CASSRDREYGYTF
>16|.|TRBV30|.|TRBJ1-2
TGTGCCTGGAGTGGAGCATTTCGGACAGCGACCTATGGCTACACCTTC
CAWSGAFRTATYGYTF
>12|.|TRBV28|.|TRBJ1-1
TGTGCCAGCAGTTTGGGACACCTCGAAGCTTTCTTT
CASSLGHLEAFF
>15|.|TRBV9|.|TRBJ2-2
TGTGCCAGCAGCGGATCGGGACACCCCACCGGGGAGCTGTTTTTT
CASSGSGHPTGELFF
>20|.|TRBV9|TRBD2|TRBJ2-3
TGTGCCAGCAGCGTAGGTCCGGGACTAGCGGGAGAGGTTGTGGCAGATACGCAGTATTTT
CASSVGPGLAGEVVADTQYF
>15|.|TRBV5-4|TRBD2|TRBJ2-3
TGTGCCAGCAGCTTGCCCCAGCGGGAGGTAGATACGCAGTATTTT
CASSLPQREVDTQYF
>16|.|TRBV5-1|TRBD2|TRBJ2-1
TGCGCCAGCAGCAACGGACTAGCGGGAGAGTCAAGTGAGCAGTTCTTC
CASSNGLAGESSEQFF
>15|.|TRBV28|.|TRBJ2-7
TGTGCCAGCAGTTTACACTACAGGATACCCTACGAGCAGTACTTC
CASSLHYRIPYEQYF
>15|.|TRBV6-6|.|TRBJ2-7
TGTGCCAGCAGCTACATCGGGCAGGGGAAGAACGAGCAGTACTTC
CASSYIGQGKNEQYF
>18|.|TRBV7-6|TRBD2|TRBJ2-2
TGTGCCAGCAGCTTAGAGGGGTCGGGGGGGCGTTCCACCGGGGAGCTGTTTTTT
CASSLEGSGGRSTGELFF
>14|.|TRBV7-9|TRBD1|TRBJ1-1
TGTGCCAGCAGACCTACAGGGGTGAACACTGAAGCTTTCTTT
CASRPTGVNTEAFF
>15|.|TRBV27|TRBD1|TRBJ2-5
TGTGCCAGCAGTTTATATCAGGGGGCGGTTGAGACCCAGTACTTC
CASSLYQGAVETQYF
>14|.|TRBV2|.|TRBJ1-2
TGTGCCAGCAGTGTGCTTCGGGAGTCCTATGGCTACACCTTC
CASSVLRESYGYTF
>16|.|TRBV2|.|TRBJ2-1
TGTGCCAGCAGTGAAGCGTCTTCGGGAACCTACAATGAGCAGTTCTTC
CASSEASSGTYNEQFF
>16|.|TRBV9|TRBD2|TRBJ2-5
TGTGCCAGCAGCGTTTCGGGACTAGCGGGAGCAGAGACCCAGTACTTC
CASSVSGLAGAETQYF
>14|.|TRBV6-1|.|TRBJ2-7
TGTGCCAGCAGTGATCGTGTAGCGATCCACGAGCAGTACTTC
CASSDRVAIHEQYF
>15|.|TRBV15|TRBD2|TRBJ2-7
TGTGCCACCAGCAGAGGCGGGAGTAGCTCCTACGAGCAGTACTTC
CATSRGGSSSYEQYF
>14|.|TRBV11-2|.|TRBJ2-7
TGTGCCAGCAGCTTAGTTACCAGGCCGTACGAGCAGTACTTC
CASSLVTRPYEQYF
>15|few|TRBV15|.|TRBJ1-4
TGTGCCACCAGCAGAGATTGGGGAGGCGCCGAAAAACTGTTTTTT
CATSRDWGGAEKLFF
>15|.|TRBV9|TRBD2|TRBJ2-1
TGTGCCAGCAGCGTAGCCAGCGGGAGGGGTAATGAGCAGTTCTTC
CASSVASGRGNEQFF
>13|.|TRBV6-1|.|TRBJ1-1
TGTGCCAGCAGTACCCTGGCGAACACTGAAGCTTTCTTT
CASSTLANTEAFF
>14|.|TRBV11-3|TRBD1|TRBJ1-1
TGTGCCAGCAGCCCTCGGACAGGGAACACTGAAGCTTTCTTT
CASSPRTGNTEAFF